The clone carrying this T cell receptor beta chain has more than one count but fewer than ten. The sample comes from a study of T cells in Graves' hyperthyroidism and ophthalmopathy. The germline V gene encodes CDR1 SGHTA and CDR2 FQGNSA. The CDR3 loop spans 14 amino acids. The V gene lost 5 bases and the J gene lost 5 bases, with 15 bases spanning the gap. Amplification of TCR beta CDR3 regions used RNA as the template. RT-PCR in the first round (using the HTBI primer set) targeted the TCR CDR3. In TCRdb, the multiplex PCR reads were re-called with MiXCR into one record per CDR3 protein. The table lists about 380,000 distinct CDR3 sequences, roughly 15% of them singletons.

The TCR originated in a woman aged 25-40 years with Graves' ophthalmopathy. Sequencing used blood. The J gene is TRBJ1-1, the V gene TRBV7-2; D is possibly TRBD1 (6 bases). The CDR3 DNA follows: TGTGCCAGCAGCCAAGAGGAGGGGGTAACTGAAGCTTTCTTT. It translates to CASSQEEGVTEAFF.